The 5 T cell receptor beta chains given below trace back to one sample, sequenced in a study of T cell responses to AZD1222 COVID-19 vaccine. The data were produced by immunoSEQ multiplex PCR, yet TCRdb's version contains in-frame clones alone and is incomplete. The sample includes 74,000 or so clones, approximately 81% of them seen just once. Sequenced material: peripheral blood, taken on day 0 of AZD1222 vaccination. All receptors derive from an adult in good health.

DNA for the CDR3: TGTGCCAGCAGCTTAGGCAGGGGGGGGTACGAGCAGTACTTC. Protein product: CASSLGRGGYEQYF. This chain joins TRBV7-2 and TRBJ2-7, with D perhaps given as TRBD1 or TRBD2 (7 bases each). Between the trimmed V and J ends, which lost 1 base and 4 bases, there was a span of 11 bases. Germline CDR1 and CDR2: SGHTA and FQGNSA. CDR3 size: 14 residues.

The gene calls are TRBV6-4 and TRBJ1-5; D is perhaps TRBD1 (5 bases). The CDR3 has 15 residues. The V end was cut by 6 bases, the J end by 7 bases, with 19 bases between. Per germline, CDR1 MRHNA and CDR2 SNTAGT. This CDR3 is CASSPGLGEGQPQHF. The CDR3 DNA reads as TGTGCCAGCAGCCCCGGGTTAGGGGAAGGCCAGCCCCAGCATTTT.

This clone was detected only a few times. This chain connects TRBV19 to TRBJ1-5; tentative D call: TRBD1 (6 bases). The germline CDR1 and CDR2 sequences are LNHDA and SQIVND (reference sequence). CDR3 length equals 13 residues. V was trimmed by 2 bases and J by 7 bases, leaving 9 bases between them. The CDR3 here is CASSIHRDQPQHF. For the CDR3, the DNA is TGTGCCAGTAGTATACACAGGGACCAGCCCCAGCATTTT.

The CDR3 here is CASSTSWTGPYEQYF. As DNA, the CDR3 is TGTGCCAGCAGCACGAGCTGGACAGGACCATACGAGCAGTACTTC. This chain uses TRBV21-1 with TRBJ2-7; the table gives TRBD1 as D, unverified against the DNA. TRBV21-1 is recorded as a pseudogene. The CDR3 length is 15 residues.

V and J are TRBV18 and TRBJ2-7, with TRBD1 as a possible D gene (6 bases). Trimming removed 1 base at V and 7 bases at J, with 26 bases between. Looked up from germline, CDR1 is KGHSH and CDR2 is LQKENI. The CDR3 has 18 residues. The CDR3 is CASSPRRGEESLSGEQYF. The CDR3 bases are TGTGCCAGCTCACCACGCAGGGGCGAGGAGAGCTTAAGTGGGGAGCAGTACTTC.